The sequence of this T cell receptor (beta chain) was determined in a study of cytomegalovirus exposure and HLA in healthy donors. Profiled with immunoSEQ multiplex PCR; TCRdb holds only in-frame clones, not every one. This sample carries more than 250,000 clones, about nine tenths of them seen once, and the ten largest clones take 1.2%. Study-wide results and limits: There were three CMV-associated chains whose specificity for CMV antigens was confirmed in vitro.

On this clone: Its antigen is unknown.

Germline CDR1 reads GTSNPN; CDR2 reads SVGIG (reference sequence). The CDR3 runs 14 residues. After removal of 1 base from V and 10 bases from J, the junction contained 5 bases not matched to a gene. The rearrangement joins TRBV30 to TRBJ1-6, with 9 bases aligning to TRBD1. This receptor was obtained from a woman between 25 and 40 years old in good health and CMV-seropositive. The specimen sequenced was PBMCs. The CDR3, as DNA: TGTGCCTGGAGTGAGGGACAGGGAGGATCACCCCTCCACTTT. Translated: CAWSEGQGGSPLHF.